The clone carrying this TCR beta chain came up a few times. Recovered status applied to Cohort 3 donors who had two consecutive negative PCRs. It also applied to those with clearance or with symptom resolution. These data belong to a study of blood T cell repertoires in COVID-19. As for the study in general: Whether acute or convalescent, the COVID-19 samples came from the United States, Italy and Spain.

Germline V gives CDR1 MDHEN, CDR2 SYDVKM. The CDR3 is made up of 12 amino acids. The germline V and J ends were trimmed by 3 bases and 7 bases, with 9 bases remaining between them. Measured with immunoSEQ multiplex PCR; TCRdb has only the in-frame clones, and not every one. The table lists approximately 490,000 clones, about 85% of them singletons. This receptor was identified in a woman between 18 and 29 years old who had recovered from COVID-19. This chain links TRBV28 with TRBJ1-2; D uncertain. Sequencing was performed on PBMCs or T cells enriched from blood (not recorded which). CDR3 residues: CASSLGGRGYTF. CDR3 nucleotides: TGTGCCAGCAGTTTGGGAGGGCGTGGCTACACCTTC.